The 28 T cell receptor beta chains reported below all come from one sample, sequenced in a study of T cell repertoires in cytomegalovirus infection. TCRdb re-derived calls from the reads in MiXCR, one entry per CDR3 protein. The sample holds about 250,000 distinct CDR3 sequences, approximately 15% seen once. Sequenced material: CD8+ T cells from PBMCs. These receptors were obtained from a human donor in good health (CMV status not recorded). Some clones in this sample may be carry-over from other donors' samples.

This clonotype was seen many times. The CDR3 DNA reads TGTGCCAGCAGCCAAGGACTAGCGGGGGGCTTCTACGAGCAGTACTTC. Protein: CASSQGLAGGFYEQYF. The J gene is TRBJ2-7, the V gene TRBV3-1, with 13 bases aligning to TRBD2. The trim removed 1 base at V and 3 bases at J, leaving 3 bases unmatched. The germline V gene encodes CDR1 LGHDT and CDR2 YNNKEL (reference sequence). There are 16 residues in the CDR3.

A few counts support this clonotype. This chain joins TRBV11-1 and TRBJ2-7, with TRBD2 matching 8 bases. Germline V gene data show CDR1 as SGHAT and CDR2 as FQDESV (reference sequence). The CDR3 is made up of 15 amino acids. Trimming removed 4 bases from V and 0 bases from J; junction bases left unmatched: 5. The CDR3 reads CASSWSGGPSYEQYF. The DNA for the CDR3 is TGTGCCAGCAGCTGGAGCGGGGGCCCCTCCTACGAGCAGTACTTC.

The DNA for the CDR3 is TGTGCCAGTAGTATGGGGGGGCCCGGCGAGCAGTACTTC. Protein sequence: CASSMGGPGEQYF. J is TRBJ2-7 and V is TRBV19; possible D gene TRBD2, 7 bases. This CDR3 has 13 amino acids. Per the germline V gene, CDR1 is LNHDA and CDR2 is SQIVND (reference sequence). Trimming took 3 bases from V and 6 from J, leaving 12 bases between them.

This clonotype was recorded at least ten times. The chain has TRBV7-2 and TRBJ2-7, with TRBD2 matching 8 bases. The J segment lost 2 bases and the V segment lost 1 base, leaving 4 bases of the junction unmatched. The CDR3 is 15 amino acids. The germline V gene encodes CDR1 SGHTA and CDR2 FQGNSA. CDR3 sequence: CASSLEGLGAYEQYF. The DNA for the CDR3 is TGTGCCAGCAGCTTAGAGGGACTAGGAGCCTACGAGCAGTACTTC.

CDR3 amino acids: CASSLRASGGPSSYEQYF. CDR3 DNA sequence: TGTGCCAGCAGCTTAAGGGCTAGCGGGGGCCCAAGCTCCTACGAGCAGTACTTC. The chain is built from TRBV11-2 and TRBJ2-7, with 10 positions matching TRBD2. The CDR3 runs to 18 residues. With V trimmed by 2 bases and J by 0 bases, 10 bases remained unmatched. CDR1 and CDR2 (germline): SGHAT, FQNNGV.

The rearrangement links TRBV18 to TRBJ2-5; 7 nucleotides line up with TRBD2. Germline loops: CDR1 KGHSH, CDR2 LQKENI. The CDR3 is 16 residues long. V dropped 0 bases and J dropped 5; count of bases not matched to a gene: 9. In DNA form, the CDR3 reads TGTGCCAGCTCACCACCGGCGGGGGACTCCGGGGAGACCCAGTACTTC. As protein: CASSPPAGDSGETQYF.

This rearrangement joins TRBV28 to TRBJ1-2; D may be TRBD1 (6 bases). CDR3 length: 15 residues. V was trimmed by 3 bases and J by 4 bases, leaving 15 bases between them. CDR1 and CDR2 (germline): MDHEN, SYDVKM. The CDR3, as DNA: TGTGCCAGCAGTTTTCCTCTTGGACAGCCCTATGGCTACACCTTC. Its protein product is CASSFPLGQPYGYTF.

The table lists this clonotype with many counts. The chain recombines TRBV7-9 with TRBJ1-1; no reliable D call. Trimming cost V 5 bases and J 4 bases, with 14 bases left between them. Germline V gene lookup returns CDR1 SEHNR and CDR2 FQNEAQ (reference sequence). This CDR3 spans 14 amino acids. The CDR3 loop reads CASSPEGLGTEAFF. CDR3 in DNA: TGTGCCAGCAGCCCCGAAGGGTTGGGCACTGAAGCTTTCTTT.

This clonotype appeared a few times. The chain combines TRBV7-9 with TRBJ2-7, with D tentatively TRBD1 (5 bases). This CDR3 is 13 amino acids long. CDR1 is SEHNR, CDR2 FQNEAQ, per germline (reference sequence). V was shortened by 6 bases and J by 5 bases, with 14 bases between the two germline ends. CDR3 nucleotides: TGTGCCAGCAGTGTGACACAGGTAGACGAGCAGTACTTC. Its protein is CASSVTQVDEQYF.

The rearrangement joins TRBV28 to TRBJ1-5; 10 bases are a match to TRBD1. The CDR3 extends over 19 amino acids. J lost 2 bases, V lost 6 bases, and 16 bases had no gene match. CDR1 and CDR2 from the germline V gene are MDHEN and SYDVKM. The CDR3, as DNA: TGTGCCAGCAGCCCCAACTGGGGGGACAGGGGCTACCGCAATCAGCCCCAGCATTTT. This gives the protein CASSPNWGDRGYRNQPQHF.

This rearrangement joins TRBV20-1 to TRBJ2-2; the match to TRBD2 covers 9 bases. The CDR3 has 14 residues. CDR1 is DFQATT, CDR2 SNEGSKA, per germline (reference sequence). The V and J ends lost 0 bases and 7 bases, in that order; junction bases with no gene match: 3. Here the CDR3 DNA reads TGCAGTGCTAGAGACCTTAGCGGGAGCGGGGAGCTGTTTTTT. Translation: CSARDLSGSGELFF.

This clonotype has ten or more counts. CDR3 sequence: CASSLEGPNTEAFF. The CDR3 region has the DNA TGTGCCAGCAGCTTAGAGGGGCCGAACACTGAAGCTTTCTTT. The rearrangement links TRBV7-9 to TRBJ1-1, with D tentatively TRBD1 (5 bases). Looked up from germline, CDR1 is SEHNR and CDR2 is FQNEAQ (reference sequence). The germline V and J ends were trimmed by 1 base and 1 base, with 7 bases remaining between them. The CDR3 runs 14 residues. Using reference TRBV7-9 and TRBJ1-1 for the parts outside the CDR3, the full variable domain is DTGVSQNPRHKITKRGQNVTFRCDPISEHNRLYWYRQTLGQGPEFLTYFQNEAQLEKSRLLSDRFSAERPKGSFSTLEIQRTEQGDSAMYLCASSLEGPNTEAFFGQGTRLTVV.

The chain recombines TRBV20-1 with TRBJ2-1; the D gene is possibly TRBD2 (5 bases). Germline values: CDR1 DFQATT, CDR2 SNEGSKA (reference sequence). The CDR3 spans 15 residues. V lost 3 bases, J lost 5 bases, and 17 bases lay in between. The CDR3 nucleotides are TGCAGTGCTAGCGAGTGGACTCGTAGCAACAATGAGCAGTTCTTC. Translated, it gives CSASEWTRSNNEQFF.

The DNA of the CDR3 is TGTGCCAGCAGCTTATTGGGGACGCTTGGGGACATTCAGTACTTC. Its protein product is CASSLLGTLGDIQYF. V usage is TRBV7-6 and J usage is TRBJ2-4, with D perhaps TRBD1 or TRBD2 (5 bases each). V was cut by 2 bases and J by 8 bases, with 16 bases left in between. CDR3 length equals 15 residues. The germline V gene has CDR1 SGHVS and CDR2 FNYEAQ.

This clonotype was recorded a few times. This sequence joins TRBV29-1 and TRBJ2-7; possibly TRBD1 or TRBD2 for D (7 bases each). V dropped 6 bases and J dropped 3 bases, with 15 bases sitting between them. The germline V gene has CDR1 SQVTM and CDR2 ANQGSEA. This CDR3 has 13 amino acids. The CDR3 coding sequence is TGCAGCGTACCGGGACAGCGGGGCTACGAGCAGTACTTC. Encoded protein: CSVPGQRGYEQYF.

In this sample, this clonotype turned up many times. The chain carries TRBV7-6 and TRBJ2-2, with TRBD1 matching over 8 bases. Germline V gives CDR1 SGHVS, CDR2 FNYEAQ. The V gene end was trimmed by 4 bases and the J gene end by 4 bases; junction bases not matched to a gene: 5. The CDR3 loop spans 15 amino acids. The CDR3 sequence: CASSYRTGFTGELFF. The CDR3 coding sequence is TGTGCCAGCAGCTACCGGACAGGGTTCACCGGGGAGCTGTTTTTT. Full variable domain (outside the CDR3, taken from reference TRBV7-6 and TRBJ2-2): GAGVSQSPRYKVTKRGQDVALRCDPISGHVSLYWYRQALGQGPEFLTYFNYEAQQDKSGLPNDRFSAERPEGSISTLTIQRTEQRDSAMYRCASSYRTGFTGELFFGEGSRLTVL.

DNA of the CDR3: TGTGCCAGCTCGGCCTCCAAAGGCTCTGGAAACACCATATATTTT. It translates to CASSASKGSGNTIYF. This rearrangement joins TRBV6-1 to TRBJ1-3; no clear D. Germline values: CDR1 MNHNS, CDR2 SASEGT. With 8 bases removed from V and 0 bases from J, the gap between germline ends came to 14 bases. CDR3 size: 15 residues.

In its sample, this clonotype was seen many times. The V call is TRBV7-2, the J call TRBJ2-7, with a weak D call TRBD2 (6 bases). V dropped 5 bases and J dropped 3 bases, with 14 bases sitting between them. CDR3 size: 14 residues. The germline gives CDR1 SGHTA, CDR2 FQGNSA. Here the CDR3 DNA reads TGTGCCAGCAGCACCGCCGGGACTGACTACGAGCAGTACTTC. Amino acids: CASSTAGTDYEQYF.

The table lists this clonotype with a count of one. The V gene is TRBV7-2, the J gene TRBJ2-2, with D tentatively TRBD2 (5 bases). Germline CDR1 and CDR2: SGHTA and FQGNSA. This CDR3 is 14 amino acids long. Trimming pared 4 bases from V and 8 bases from J, leaving 14 bases between. The CDR3: CASSWRGPTGELFF. The CDR3 nucleotides read TGTGCCAGCAGCTGGAGAGGGCCTACGGGGGAGCTGTTTTTT. Together with reference TRBV7-2 and TRBJ2-2, the CDR3 gives the full variable domain: GAGVSQSPSNKVTEKGKDVELRCDPISGHTALYWYRQSLGQGLEFLIYFQGNSAPDKSGLPSDRFSAERTGGSVSTLTIQRTQQEDSAVYLCASSWRGPTGELFFGEGSRLTVL.

This clonotype was seen many times. V gene TRBV4-1 combines with J gene TRBJ1-5; no clear D. Germline values: CDR1 MGHRA, CDR2 YSYEKL. This CDR3 has 15 residues. Trimming cost V 0 bases and J 0 bases, with 6 bases left between them. The CDR3 DNA follows: TGCGCCAGCAGCCAAGACGGGGATAGCAATCAGCCCCAGCATTTT. Its translation: CASSQDGDSNQPQHF.

This clonotype was counted at least ten times. V and J are TRBV7-8 and TRBJ1-3; TRBD1 matches at 7 bases. V shed 2 bases and J 7 bases; nucleotides not matched to a gene: 8. CDR1 and CDR2 from the germline V gene are SGHVS and FQNEAQ. The CDR3 sequence is 15 residues long. The CDR3 is CASSLQTGEFNTIYF. DNA of the CDR3: TGTGCCAGCAGCTTACAAACAGGGGAGTTTAACACCATATATTTT. Using reference TRBV7-8 and TRBJ1-3 for the parts outside the CDR3, the full variable domain is GAGVSQSPRYKVAKRGQDVALRCDPISGHVSLFWYQQALGQGPEFLTYFQNEAQLDKSGLPSDRFFAERPEGSVSTLKIQRTQQEDSAVYLCASSLQTGEFNTIYFGEGSWLTVV.

This clonotype was detected a few times. This sequence joins TRBV4-1 and TRBJ2-7; TRBD1 might be the D (6 bases). The CDR3 is 15 amino acids. Trimming took off 0 bases at V and 7 bases at J, with 16 bases between the two ends. Germline V gene data show CDR1 as MGHRA and CDR2 as YSYEKL. The CDR3 spells CASSQEGAGAWEQYF. CDR3 sequence (DNA): TGCGCCAGCAGCCAAGAGGGGGCAGGGGCGTGGGAGCAGTACTTC.

Ten or more counts support this clonotype. The chain has TRBV6-5 and TRBJ1-1; perhaps TRBD1 as D (6 bases). This CDR3 comprises 16 residues. V shed 0 bases and J shed 10 bases, with 21 bases lying between them. CDR1 and CDR2 from the germline V gene are MNHEY and SVGAGI. The CDR3 region is CASSYSAGAARGGAFF. DNA of the CDR3: TGTGCCAGCAGTTACTCGGCAGGGGCCGCACGAGGGGGAGCTTTCTTT.

V and J are TRBV4-1 and TRBJ1-2; no clear D gene. Germline CDR1 MGHRA, CDR2 YSYEKL. The CDR3 consists of 16 residues. Trimming left V 0 bases short and J 7 bases short, with 18 bases between. In DNA, the CDR3 is TGCGCCAGCAGCCAAGATCGGGCCTTATACGGTGGTGGCTACACCTTC. Translation gives CASSQDRALYGGGYTF.

The V call is TRBV6-1, the J call TRBJ1-2; 7 bases agree with TRBD1. Germline CDR1 MNHNS, CDR2 SASEGT. J was trimmed by 7 bases and V by 6 bases; bases with no gene match: 11. CDR3 size: 14 residues. The DNA for the CDR3 is TGTGCCAGCAGCCGACAGGGAGAAGGACGTGGCTACACCTTC. Translation: CASSRQGEGRGYTF.

The chain joins TRBV27 to TRBJ2-7; no clear D gene. V shed 4 bases and J shed 6 bases, with 13 bases lying between them. The CDR3 sequence is 13 residues long. Germline V lookup: CDR1 MNHEY, CDR2 SMNVEV (reference sequence). CDR3 protein: CASSWSIGGEQYF. The DNA of the CDR3 is TGTGCCAGCAGTTGGTCCATTGGTGGCGAGCAGTACTTC.

This clonotype was recorded a few times. The chain has TRBV6-2 or TRBV6-3 and TRBJ2-6; D not certain. Deletions cut 6 bases from V and 3 bases from J, with 27 bases between. This CDR3 region has 20 residues. The V gene's germline CDR1 is MNHEY and CDR2 SVGEGT. CDR3 nucleotide sequence: TGTGCCAGCAGATCCCGGAGTGGGCTTGATTTCGTTTTTGGGGCCAACGTCCTGACTTTC. Its translation: CASRSRSGLDFVFGANVLTF.

This clonotype was counted at least ten times. J is TRBJ2-7 and V is TRBV7-2; D unresolved. CDR1 SGHTA and CDR2 FQGNSA come from the germline V gene. This CDR3 region has 12 residues. Trimming stripped 4 bases from V and 1 base from J, with 5 bases between. This chain's CDR3 is CASSYLSYEQYF. Here the CDR3 DNA reads TGTGCCAGCAGCTACCTATCCTACGAGCAGTACTTC.